The 24 T cell receptor beta chains below all came from one sample that was sequenced in a study of blood T cell repertoires in COVID-19. The table came from immunoSEQ multiplex PCR; TCRdb's copy has only in-frame clones and leaves some out. The table has some 250,000 clones, 81% seen once; the top ten hold 7.5% to 9%. Sequenced sample: peripheral blood. Source of these receptors: a woman of 80 years or more with acute or convalescent COVID-19.

This CDR3 reads CASSLRLGEQFF. In DNA form, the CDR3 reads TGTGCCAGCAGCTTACGACTAGGGGAGCAGTTCTTC. The chain couples TRBV7-3 to TRBJ2-1, with a tentative D call TRBD2 (6 bases). This CDR3 is 12 amino acids long. Germline values: CDR1 SGHTA, CDR2 FQGTGA. V lost 2 bases to trimming and J lost 10 bases, with 9 bases between them.

V usage is TRBV12-3 or TRBV12-4 and J usage is TRBJ1-5; D gene uncertain. Trimming stripped 4 bases from V and 3 bases from J, with 7 bases between. This CDR3 comprises 13 residues. CDR3 DNA: TGTGCCAGCAGTTCGGAGTCCAATCAGCCCCAGCATTTT. It yields the protein CASSSESNQPQHF.

The CDR3 here is CASRIAGDGETQYF. CDR3 coding DNA: TGTGCCAGCAGAATCGCGGGGGATGGAGAGACCCAGTACTTC. The J gene is TRBJ2-5, the V gene TRBV6-5; 7 bases match TRBD2. V lost 6 bases to trimming and J lost 4 bases; unmatched junction nucleotides: 8. This CDR3 contains 14 residues. Germline V gene data show CDR1 as MNHEY and CDR2 as SVGAGI.

V is TRBV5-1 and J is TRBJ2-1, with 15 nucleotides matching TRBD2. Germline-derived CDR1 and CDR2 are SGHRS and YFSETQ. The CDR3 loop spans 17 amino acids. V lost 2 bases and J lost 8; bases outside the gene matches: 8. The CDR3 DNA is TGCGCCAGCAGCTTTGGACTAGCGGGAGGGCCTGTGGATGAGCAGTTCTTC. Encoded protein: CASSFGLAGGPVDEQFF.

CDR3 region: CASSDFALAGKGEQYF. The CDR3 coding sequence is TGTGCCAGCAGTGATTTCGCTTTAGCGGGGAAGGGCGAGCAGTACTTC. The chain carries TRBV2 and TRBJ2-7; 8 bases agree with TRBD2. CDR1 is SNHLY, CDR2 FYNNEI, per germline. This CDR3 comprises 16 residues. After removal of 3 bases from V and 6 bases from J, the junction contained 13 bases not matched to a gene.

In its sample, this clone was seen many times. V gene TRBV9 combines with J gene TRBJ2-7, with D perhaps TRBD1 (6 bases). Trimming left V 2 bases short and J 4 bases short, with 13 bases between. In germline, CDR1 is SGDLS, CDR2 YYNGEE. CDR3 size: 14 residues. Written as DNA, the CDR3 is TGTGCCAGCAGCGTTCTGGCAGGGGAATACGAGCAGTACTTC. Its protein is CASSVLAGEYEQYF.

The V and J genes are TRBV29-1 and TRBJ1-1; D may be TRBD1 (6 bases). This CDR3 is 13 amino acids long. Per germline, CDR1 SQVTM and CDR2 ANQGSEA. Trimming took off 7 bases at V and 1 base at J, with 13 bases between the two ends. The CDR3 loop is CSAPIQGNTEAFF. For the CDR3, the DNA is TGCAGCGCCCCGATACAGGGGAACACTGAAGCTTTCTTT.

This clone is a singleton in its sample. The J gene is TRBJ2-1, the V gene TRBV14, with TRBD2 identical over 7 bases. This CDR3 is built from 19 residues. Germline V lookup: CDR1 SGHDN, CDR2 FVKESK. Unmatched junction bases numbered 17, after V lost 1 base and J lost 5 bases. Here the CDR3 DNA reads TGTGCCAGCAGCCAAGGTCTACCGAATCTCGCGGGAGAAGACAATGAGCAGTTCTTC. It codes for CASSQGLPNLAGEDNEQFF.

CDR3 DNA sequence: TGTGCCAGCAGCGGGACTAGCGGGCCGACCCAGTACTTC. Translating it yields CASSGTSGPTQYF. The chain links TRBV5-6 to TRBJ2-5; 12 bases align to TRBD2. Germline values: CDR1 SGHDT, CDR2 YYEEEE. J lost 7 bases, V lost 4 bases, and 2 bases had no gene match. The CDR3 has 13 residues.

The gene calls are TRBV25-1 and TRBJ2-2; D remains ambiguous. The CDR3 has 12 residues. The germline V gene encodes CDR1 MGHDK and CDR2 SYGVNS. Trimming took off 1 base at V and 6 bases at J, with 3 bases between the two ends. DNA of the CDR3: TGTGCCAGCAGTGAATTAGCCGGGGAGCTGTTTTTT. Protein product: CASSELAGELFF.

This clone has more than one count but fewer than ten. This chain uses TRBV9 with TRBJ2-3, with TRBD2 as a possible D gene (5 bases). V lost 0 bases to trimming and J lost 3 bases, with 5 bases between them. The CDR3 runs 13 residues. The germline gives CDR1 SGDLS, CDR2 YYNGEE. CDR3 nucleotide sequence: TGTGCCAGCAGCGTAGAGCGGACAGATACGCAGTATTTT. It codes for CASSVERTDTQYF.

This chain connects TRBV3-1 (or the pseudogene TRBV3-2) to TRBJ2-2; 11 bases map to TRBD2. V was pared by 3 bases and J by 5 bases, with 11 bases of the junction left unmatched. In germline, CDR1 is LGHDT, CDR2 YNNKEL (reference sequence). The CDR3 runs to 18 residues. CDR3 DNA sequence: TGTGCCAGCAGCCACCTTACTAGCGGGGGAGGTGGGACCGGGGAGCTGTTTTTT. It codes for CASSHLTSGGGGTGELFF.

This clone appeared a single time. This sequence joins TRBV6-5 and TRBJ1-3, with D perhaps TRBD1 (5 bases). CDR1 and CDR2 from the germline V gene are MNHEY and SVGAGI. Trimming removed 10 bases at V and 0 bases at J, with 13 bases between. The CDR3 runs to 14 residues. The chain's CDR3 is CAISGRASGNTIYF. The CDR3 bases are TGTGCCATCTCTGGCAGGGCCTCTGGAAACACCATATATTTT.

J is TRBJ1-2 and V is TRBV25-1; no firm D call. The CDR3 extends over 11 amino acids. CDR1 is MGHDK, CDR2 SYGVNS, per germline. V was shortened by 6 bases and J by 1 base, with 3 bases between the two germline ends. In DNA, the CDR3 is TGTGCCAGCAGCCTTAACTATGGCTACACCTTC. Protein: CASSLNYGYTF.

The V call is TRBV7-9, the J call TRBJ1-6; 9 bases line up with TRBD1. Unmatched junction bases numbered 10, after V lost 7 bases and J lost 6 bases. The germline V gene encodes CDR1 SEHNR and CDR2 FQNEAQ (reference sequence). The CDR3 sequence is 16 residues long. CDR3 amino acids: CASTHRQGVINSPLHF. The DNA of the CDR3 is TGTGCCAGCACCCACCGACAGGGGGTCATTAATTCACCCCTCCACTTT.

This chain connects TRBV19 to TRBJ1-1; 7 nucleotides agree with TRBD1. The CDR3 runs to 15 residues. Germline CDR1 LNHDA, CDR2 SQIVND (reference sequence). The V gene end was trimmed by 6 bases and the J gene end by 1 base; junction bases not matched to a gene: 8. CDR3 coding DNA: TGTGCCAGTAGAGGGCCGGGACAGTGGAACACTGAAGCTTTCTTT. Translating it yields CASRGPGQWNTEAFF.

The rearrangement joins TRBV6-5 to TRBJ2-3; 7 bases match TRBD1. Germline V gene lookup returns CDR1 MNHEY and CDR2 SVGAGI. The CDR3 is 12 amino acids. Trimming at V came to 6 bases and at J to 4 bases, leaving 1 base not matched to a gene. CDR3 sequence: CASRQGSDTQYF. CDR3 in DNA: TGTGCCAGCAGACAGGGGTCAGATACGCAGTATTTT.

The J gene is TRBJ2-1, the V gene TRBV6-4; weak D call: TRBD2 (7 bases). The length of the CDR3 is 15 residues. Trimming took 1 base from V and 2 from J, leaving 9 bases between them. The germline CDR1 and CDR2 sequences are MRHNA and SNTAGT. The CDR3 nucleotides read TGTGCCAGCAGTGACTTAGGGGGGGCCTACAATGAGCAGTTCTTC. This sequence encodes CASSDLGGAYNEQFF.

The CDR3 protein is CAMALQETQYF. CDR3 nucleotides: TGTGCCATGGCCCTTCAAGAGACCCAGTACTTC. The V call is TRBV30, the J call TRBJ2-5; D not certain. The germline V gene has CDR1 GTSNPN and CDR2 SVGIG (reference sequence). With 8 bases removed from V and 2 bases from J, the gap between germline ends came to 9 bases. The CDR3 is 11 amino acids.

This chain uses TRBV2 with TRBJ2-7, with 9 nucleotides matching TRBD2. Germline V gene sequence: CDR1 SNHLY, CDR2 FYNNEI. The CDR3 spans 16 residues. V lost 4 bases to trimming and J lost 2 bases; unmatched junction nucleotides: 9. The CDR3 reads CASSGTSATLTYEQYF. CDR3 sequence (DNA): TGTGCCAGCAGTGGGACTAGCGCCACTCTTACCTACGAGCAGTACTTC.

The chain employs TRBV5-4 and TRBJ1-1; D may be TRBD1 (5 bases). V lost 4 bases to trimming and J lost 4 bases, with 20 bases between them. The V gene's germline CDR1 is SGHNT and CDR2 YYREEE (reference sequence). CDR3 size: 16 residues. CDR3 DNA: TGTGCCAGCAGCATTGCGGGGGGGACGATTTTCACTGAAGCTTTCTTT. Amino acids: CASSIAGGTIFTEAFF.

The rearrangement links TRBV19 to TRBJ2-7; D is unresolved. CDR3 length: 15 residues. Trimming left V 1 base short and J 5 bases short, with 15 bases between. Germline assignment: CDR1 LNHDA and CDR2 SQIVND (reference sequence). The CDR3 is CASSIGSRFRDEQYF. The CDR3 DNA sequence: TGTGCCAGTAGTATAGGGTCACGATTTCGGGACGAGCAGTACTTC.

The chain links TRBV9 to TRBJ1-3; 7 bases fit TRBD1. The CDR3 has 16 residues. In germline, CDR1 is SGDLS, CDR2 YYNGEE. V lost 3 bases and J lost 0; bases outside the gene matches: 6. CDR3: CASSEGTASSGNTIYF. The CDR3, as DNA: TGTGCCAGCAGCGAAGGGACAGCTTCCTCTGGAAACACCATATATTTT.

In DNA, the CDR3 is TGTGCCAGCAGACTGGGACAGGCTGGGGGCTACACCTTC. Translating gives CASRLGQAGGYTF. J is TRBJ1-2 and V is TRBV6-5; 8 nucleotides align to TRBD1. The CDR3 totals 13 residues. Germline trimming cut 6 bases from V and 8 bases from J; bases unmatched to any gene: 8. CDR1 is MNHEY and CDR2 is SVGAGI in the germline V gene.